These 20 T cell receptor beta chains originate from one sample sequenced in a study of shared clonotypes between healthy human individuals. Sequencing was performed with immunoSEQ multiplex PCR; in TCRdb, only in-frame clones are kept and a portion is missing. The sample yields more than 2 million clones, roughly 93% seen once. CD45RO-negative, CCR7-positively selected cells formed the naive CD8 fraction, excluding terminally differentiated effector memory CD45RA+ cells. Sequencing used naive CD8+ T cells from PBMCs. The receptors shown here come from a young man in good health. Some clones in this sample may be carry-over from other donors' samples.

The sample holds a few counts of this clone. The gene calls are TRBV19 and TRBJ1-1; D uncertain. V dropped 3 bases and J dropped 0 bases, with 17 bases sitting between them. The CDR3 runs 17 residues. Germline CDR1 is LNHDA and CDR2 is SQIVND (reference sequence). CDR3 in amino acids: CASSIGGAGPLNTEAFF. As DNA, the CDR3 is TGTGCCAGTAGTATTGGAGGTGCTGGCCCCCTGAACACTGAAGCTTTCTTT.

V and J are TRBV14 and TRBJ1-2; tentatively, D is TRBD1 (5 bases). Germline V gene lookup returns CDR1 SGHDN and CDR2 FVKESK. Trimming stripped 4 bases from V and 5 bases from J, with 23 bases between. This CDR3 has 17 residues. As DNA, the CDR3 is TGTGCCAGCAGCCCACAAACCGAAGACAGACACCTATATGGCTACACCTTC. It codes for CASSPQTEDRHLYGYTF.

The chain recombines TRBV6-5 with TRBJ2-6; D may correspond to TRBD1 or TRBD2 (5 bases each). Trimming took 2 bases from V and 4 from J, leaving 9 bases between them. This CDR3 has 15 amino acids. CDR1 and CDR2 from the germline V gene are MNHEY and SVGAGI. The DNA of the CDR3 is TGTGCCAGCAGTTACGGGGGACCCGGGGCCAACGTCCTGACTTTC. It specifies CASSYGGPGANVLTF.

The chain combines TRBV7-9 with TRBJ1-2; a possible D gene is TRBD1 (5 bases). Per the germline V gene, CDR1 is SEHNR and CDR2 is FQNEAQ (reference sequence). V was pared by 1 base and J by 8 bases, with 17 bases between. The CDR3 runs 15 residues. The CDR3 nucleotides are TGTGCCAGCAGCTTAGGGGGCCAGGGCTCCGAGGGCTACACCTTC. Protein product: CASSLGGQGSEGYTF.

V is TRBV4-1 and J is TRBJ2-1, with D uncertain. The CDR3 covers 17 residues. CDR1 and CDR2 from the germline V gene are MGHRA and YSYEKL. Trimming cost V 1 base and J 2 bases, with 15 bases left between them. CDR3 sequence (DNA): TGCGCCAGCAGCCAAGCTTCGGTCCTACCCACCTACAATGAGCAGTTCTTC. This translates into CASSQASVLPTYNEQFF.

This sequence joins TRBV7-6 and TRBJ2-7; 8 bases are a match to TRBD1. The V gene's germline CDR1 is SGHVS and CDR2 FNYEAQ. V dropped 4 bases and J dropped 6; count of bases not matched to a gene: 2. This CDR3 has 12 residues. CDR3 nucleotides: TGTGCCAGCAGCTCAGGGGGCGCCGAGCAGTACTTC. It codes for CASSSGGAEQYF.

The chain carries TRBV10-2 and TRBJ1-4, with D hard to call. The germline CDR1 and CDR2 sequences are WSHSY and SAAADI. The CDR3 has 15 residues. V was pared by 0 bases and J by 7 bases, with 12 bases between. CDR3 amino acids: CASSESYSRSEKLFF. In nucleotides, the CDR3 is TGCGCCAGCAGTGAGTCGTATAGCCGGAGTGAAAAACTGTTTTTT.

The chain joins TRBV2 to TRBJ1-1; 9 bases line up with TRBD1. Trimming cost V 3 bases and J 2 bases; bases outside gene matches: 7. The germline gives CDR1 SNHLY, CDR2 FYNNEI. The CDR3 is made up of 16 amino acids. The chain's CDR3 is CASSDFLGQGNTEAFF. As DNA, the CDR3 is TGTGCCAGCAGTGATTTTCTGGGACAGGGTAACACTGAAGCTTTCTTT.

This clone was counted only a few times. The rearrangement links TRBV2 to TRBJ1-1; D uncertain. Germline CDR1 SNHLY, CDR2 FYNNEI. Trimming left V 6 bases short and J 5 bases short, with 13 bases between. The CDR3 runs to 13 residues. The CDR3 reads CASSASRGTEAFF. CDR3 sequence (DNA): TGTGCCAGCAGCGCGTCCCGCGGGACTGAAGCTTTCTTT.

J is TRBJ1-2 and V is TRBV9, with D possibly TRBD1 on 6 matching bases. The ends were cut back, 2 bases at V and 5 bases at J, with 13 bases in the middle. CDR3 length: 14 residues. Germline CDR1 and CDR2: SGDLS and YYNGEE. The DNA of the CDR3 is TGTGCCAGCAGCGTTGGGGACACCGATTATGGCTACACCTTC. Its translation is CASSVGDTDYGYTF. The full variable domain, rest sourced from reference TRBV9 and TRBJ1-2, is DSGVTQTPKHLITATGQRVTLRCSPRSGDLSVYWYQQSLDQGLQFLIQYYNGEERAKGNILERFSAQQFPDLHSELNLSSLELGDSALYFCASSVGDTDYGYTFGSGTRLTVV.

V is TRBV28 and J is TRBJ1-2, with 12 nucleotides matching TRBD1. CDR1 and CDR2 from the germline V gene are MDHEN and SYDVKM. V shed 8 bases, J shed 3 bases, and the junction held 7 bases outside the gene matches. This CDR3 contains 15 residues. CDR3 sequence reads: CASVGTGGLDYGYTF. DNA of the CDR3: TGTGCCAGCGTCGGGACAGGGGGCCTCGACTATGGCTACACCTTC.

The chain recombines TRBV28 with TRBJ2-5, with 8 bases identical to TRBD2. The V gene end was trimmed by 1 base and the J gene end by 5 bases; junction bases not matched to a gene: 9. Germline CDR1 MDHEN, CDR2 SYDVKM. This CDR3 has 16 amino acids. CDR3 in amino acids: CASSLFTRPSGETQYF. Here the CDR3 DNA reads TGTGCCAGCAGTTTATTTACGAGACCTAGCGGGGAGACCCAGTACTTC.

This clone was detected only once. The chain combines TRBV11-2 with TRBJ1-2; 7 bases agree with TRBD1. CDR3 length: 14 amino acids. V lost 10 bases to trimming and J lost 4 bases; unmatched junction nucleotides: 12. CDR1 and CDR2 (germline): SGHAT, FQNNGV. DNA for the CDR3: TGTGCCACTCCTCAGGACAGGACGAGCTATGGCTACACCTTC. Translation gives CATPQDRTSYGYTF.

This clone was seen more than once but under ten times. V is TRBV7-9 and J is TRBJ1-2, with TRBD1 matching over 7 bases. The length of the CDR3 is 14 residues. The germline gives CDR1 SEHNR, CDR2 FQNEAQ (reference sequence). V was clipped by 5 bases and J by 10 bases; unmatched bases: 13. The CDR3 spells CASSDRTGEIDYTF. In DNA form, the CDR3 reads TGTGCCAGCAGCGACCGGACAGGCGAAATCGACTACACCTTC.

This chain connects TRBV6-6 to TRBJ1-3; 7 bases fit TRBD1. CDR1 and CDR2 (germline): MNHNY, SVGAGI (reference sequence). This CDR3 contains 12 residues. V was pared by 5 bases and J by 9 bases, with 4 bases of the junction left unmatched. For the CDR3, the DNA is TGTGCCAGCAGTATACAGGGGAGCACCATATATTTT. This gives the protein CASSIQGSTIYF.

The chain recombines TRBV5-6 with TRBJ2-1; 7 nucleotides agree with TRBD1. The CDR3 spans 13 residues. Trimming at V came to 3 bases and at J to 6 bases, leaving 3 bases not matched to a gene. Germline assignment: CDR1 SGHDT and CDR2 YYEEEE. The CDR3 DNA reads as TGTGCCAGCAGCTGGGGGACAGTCAATGAGCAGTTCTTC. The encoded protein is CASSWGTVNEQFF.

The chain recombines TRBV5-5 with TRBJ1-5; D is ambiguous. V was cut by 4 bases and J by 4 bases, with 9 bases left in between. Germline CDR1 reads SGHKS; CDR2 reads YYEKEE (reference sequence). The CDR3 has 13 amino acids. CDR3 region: CASSPSGNQPQHF. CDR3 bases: TGTGCCAGCAGCCCCTCGGGAAATCAGCCCCAGCATTTT.

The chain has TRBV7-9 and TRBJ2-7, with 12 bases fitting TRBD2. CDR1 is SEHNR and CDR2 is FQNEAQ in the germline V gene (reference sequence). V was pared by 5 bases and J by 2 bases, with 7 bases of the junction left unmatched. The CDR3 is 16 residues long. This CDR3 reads CASSDITSGRTYEQYF. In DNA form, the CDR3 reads TGTGCCAGCAGCGATATAACTAGCGGGAGGACCTACGAGCAGTACTTC.

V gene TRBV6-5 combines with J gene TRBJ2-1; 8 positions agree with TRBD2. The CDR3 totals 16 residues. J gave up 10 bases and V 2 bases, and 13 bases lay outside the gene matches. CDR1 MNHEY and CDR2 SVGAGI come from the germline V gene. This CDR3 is CASSYLPSGRPMEQFF. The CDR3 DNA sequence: TGTGCCAGCAGTTACCTCCCTAGCGGGCGGCCAATGGAGCAGTTCTTC.

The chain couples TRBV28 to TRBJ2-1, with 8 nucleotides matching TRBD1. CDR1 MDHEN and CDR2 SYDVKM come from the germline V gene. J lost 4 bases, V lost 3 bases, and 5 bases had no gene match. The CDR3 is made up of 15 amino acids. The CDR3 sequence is CASSFYGQGYNEQFF. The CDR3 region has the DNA TGTGCCAGCAGTTTCTACGGACAGGGTTACAATGAGCAGTTCTTC.